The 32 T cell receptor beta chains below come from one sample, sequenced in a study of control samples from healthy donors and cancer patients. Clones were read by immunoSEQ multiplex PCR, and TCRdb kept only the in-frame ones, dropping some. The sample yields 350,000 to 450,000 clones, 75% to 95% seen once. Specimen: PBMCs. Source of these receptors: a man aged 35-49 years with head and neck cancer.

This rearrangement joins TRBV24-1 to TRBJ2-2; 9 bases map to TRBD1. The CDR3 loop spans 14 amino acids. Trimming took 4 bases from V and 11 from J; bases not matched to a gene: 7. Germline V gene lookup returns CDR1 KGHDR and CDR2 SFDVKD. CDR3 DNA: TGTGCCACCAGTGACAGGGACAGGGAACGAGAGCTGTTTTTT. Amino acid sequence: CATSDRDRERELFF.

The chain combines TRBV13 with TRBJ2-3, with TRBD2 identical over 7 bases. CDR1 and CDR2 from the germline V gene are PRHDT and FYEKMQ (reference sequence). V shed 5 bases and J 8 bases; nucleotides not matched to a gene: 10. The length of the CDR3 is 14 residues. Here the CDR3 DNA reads TGTGCCAGCAGCAGGACTAGACCTGAGGGTACGCAGTATTTT. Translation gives CASSRTRPEGTQYF.

The CDR3 sequence is CASSLNRVNTVDGYTF. In DNA, the CDR3 is TGTGCCAGCAGCCTAAACCGCGTCAATACGGTGGATGGCTACACCTTC. This chain links TRBV7-3 with TRBJ1-2; D call uncertain. V lost 5 bases and J lost 6, with 22 bases in between. Germline CDR1 is SGHTA and CDR2 is FQGTGA. This CDR3 comprises 16 residues.

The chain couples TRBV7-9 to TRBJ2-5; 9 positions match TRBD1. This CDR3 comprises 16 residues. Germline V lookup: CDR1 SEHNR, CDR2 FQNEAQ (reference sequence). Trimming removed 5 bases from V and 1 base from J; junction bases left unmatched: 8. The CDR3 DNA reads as TGTGCCAGCAGCCCATGGACAGGGGCTACCCAAGAGACCCAGTACTTC. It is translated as CASSPWTGATQETQYF.

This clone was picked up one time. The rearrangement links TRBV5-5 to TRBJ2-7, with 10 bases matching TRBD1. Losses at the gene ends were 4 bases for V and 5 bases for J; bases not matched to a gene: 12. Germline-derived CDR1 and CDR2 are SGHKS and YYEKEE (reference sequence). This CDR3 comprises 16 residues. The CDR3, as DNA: TGTGCCAGCAGCCAATTCCCGGGACAGGGGAGTGACGAGCAGTACTTC. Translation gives CASSQFPGQGSDEQYF. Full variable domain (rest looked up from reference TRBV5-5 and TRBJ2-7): DAGVTQSPTHLIKTRGQQVTLRCSPISGHKSVSWYQQVLGQGPQFIFQYYEKEERGRGNFPDRFSARQFPNYSSELNVNALLLGDSALYLCASSQFPGQGSDEQYFGPGTRLTVT.

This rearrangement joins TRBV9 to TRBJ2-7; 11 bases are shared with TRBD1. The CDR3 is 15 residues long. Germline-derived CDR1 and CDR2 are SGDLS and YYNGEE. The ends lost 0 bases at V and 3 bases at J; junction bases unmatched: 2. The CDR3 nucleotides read TGTGCCAGCAGCGTAGAAGGGACAGGGGGCTACGAGCAGTACTTC. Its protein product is CASSVEGTGGYEQYF.

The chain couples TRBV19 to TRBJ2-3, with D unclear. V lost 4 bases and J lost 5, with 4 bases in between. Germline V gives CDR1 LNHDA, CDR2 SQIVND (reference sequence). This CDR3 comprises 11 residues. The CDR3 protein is CASSNIDTQYF. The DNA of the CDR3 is TGTGCCAGTAGTAACATAGATACGCAGTATTTT.

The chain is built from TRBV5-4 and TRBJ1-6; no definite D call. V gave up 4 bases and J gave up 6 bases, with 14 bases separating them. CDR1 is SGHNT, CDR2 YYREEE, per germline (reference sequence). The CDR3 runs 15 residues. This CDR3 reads CASSLQGRINSPLHF. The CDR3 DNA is TGTGCCAGCAGCCTGCAAGGGCGGATTAATTCACCCCTCCACTTT.

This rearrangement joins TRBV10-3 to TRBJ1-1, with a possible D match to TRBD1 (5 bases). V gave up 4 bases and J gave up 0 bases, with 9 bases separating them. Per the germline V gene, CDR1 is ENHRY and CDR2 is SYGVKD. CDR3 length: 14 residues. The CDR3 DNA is TGTGCCATCAGTGGGCCAGGGATGAACACTGAAGCTTTCTTT. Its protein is CAISGPGMNTEAFF.

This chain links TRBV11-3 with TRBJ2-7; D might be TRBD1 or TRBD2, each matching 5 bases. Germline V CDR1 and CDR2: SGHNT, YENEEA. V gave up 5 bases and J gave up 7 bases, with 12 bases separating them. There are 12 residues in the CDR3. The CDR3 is CASSEGPGEQYF. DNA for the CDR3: TGTGCCAGCAGCGAGGGGCCGGGGGAGCAGTACTTC.

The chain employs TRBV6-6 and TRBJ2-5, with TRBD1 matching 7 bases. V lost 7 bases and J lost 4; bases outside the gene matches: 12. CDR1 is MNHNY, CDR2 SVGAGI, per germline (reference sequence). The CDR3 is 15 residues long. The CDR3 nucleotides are TGTGCCAGCACCGGAGGACAGGTGGATTTAGAGACCCAGTACTTC. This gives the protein CASTGGQVDLETQYF.

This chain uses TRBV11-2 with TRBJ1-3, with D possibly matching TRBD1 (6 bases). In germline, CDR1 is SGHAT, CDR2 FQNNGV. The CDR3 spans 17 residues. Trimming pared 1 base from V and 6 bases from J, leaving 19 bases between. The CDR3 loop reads CASSLVGGRGGPNTIYF. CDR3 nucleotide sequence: TGTGCCAGCAGCTTAGTCGGGGGGCGCGGAGGGCCAAACACCATATATTTT.

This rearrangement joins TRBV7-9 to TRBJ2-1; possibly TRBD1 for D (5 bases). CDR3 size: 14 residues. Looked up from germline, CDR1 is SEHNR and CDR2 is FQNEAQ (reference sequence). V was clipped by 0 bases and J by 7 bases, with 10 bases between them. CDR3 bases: TGTGCCAGCAGCTTAGCGTCCAGGGTAAATGAGCAGTTCTTC. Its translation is CASSLASRVNEQFF.

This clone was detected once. CDR3 nucleotides: TGCAGCGTTGTGTCAGGGGGTAACGGCGAGCAGTACTTC. Amino acid sequence: CSVVSGGNGEQYF. The chain employs TRBV29-1 and TRBJ2-7; 7 bases fit TRBD1. The germline V gene has CDR1 SQVTM and CDR2 ANQGSEA. Trimming removed 4 bases from V and 6 bases from J; junction bases left unmatched: 9. This CDR3 has 13 amino acids.

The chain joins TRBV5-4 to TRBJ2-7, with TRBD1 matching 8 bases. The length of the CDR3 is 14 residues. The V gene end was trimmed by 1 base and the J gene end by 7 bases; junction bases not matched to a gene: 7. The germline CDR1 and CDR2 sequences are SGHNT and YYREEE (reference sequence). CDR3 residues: CASSLTGQGREQYF. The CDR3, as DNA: TGTGCCAGCAGCTTGACCGGACAGGGTAGGGAGCAGTACTTC.

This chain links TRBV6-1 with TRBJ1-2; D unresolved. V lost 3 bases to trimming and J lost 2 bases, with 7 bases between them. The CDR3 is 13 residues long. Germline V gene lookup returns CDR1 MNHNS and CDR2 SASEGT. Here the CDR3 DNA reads TGTGCCAGCAGTGAGTACACCAACTATGGCTACACCTTC. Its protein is CASSEYTNYGYTF.

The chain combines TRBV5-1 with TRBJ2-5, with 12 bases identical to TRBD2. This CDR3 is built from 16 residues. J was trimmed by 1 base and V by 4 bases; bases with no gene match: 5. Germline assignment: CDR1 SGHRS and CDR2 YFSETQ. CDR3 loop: CASSEGLAGFQETQYF. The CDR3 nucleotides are TGCGCCAGCAGCGAGGGACTAGCGGGTTTCCAAGAGACCCAGTACTTC.

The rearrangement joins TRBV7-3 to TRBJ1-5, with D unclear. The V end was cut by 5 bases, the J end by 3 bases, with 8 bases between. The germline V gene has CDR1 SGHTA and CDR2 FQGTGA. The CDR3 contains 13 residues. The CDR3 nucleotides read TGTGCCAGCAGCCTGTCCCCCAATCAGCCCCAGCATTTT. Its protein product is CASSLSPNQPQHF.

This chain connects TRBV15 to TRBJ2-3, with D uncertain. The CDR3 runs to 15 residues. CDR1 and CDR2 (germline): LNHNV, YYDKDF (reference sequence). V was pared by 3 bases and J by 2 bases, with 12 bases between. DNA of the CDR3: TGTGCCACCAGCAGGAGACTCGATAACACAGATACGCAGTATTTT. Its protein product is CATSRRLDNTDTQYF.

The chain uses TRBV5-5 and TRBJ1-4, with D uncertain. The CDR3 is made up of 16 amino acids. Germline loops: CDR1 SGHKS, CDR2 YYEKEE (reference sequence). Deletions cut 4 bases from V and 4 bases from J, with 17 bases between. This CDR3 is CASSPVMVLGNEKLFF. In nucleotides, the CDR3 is TGTGCCAGCAGCCCCGTTATGGTATTGGGTAATGAAAAACTGTTTTTT.

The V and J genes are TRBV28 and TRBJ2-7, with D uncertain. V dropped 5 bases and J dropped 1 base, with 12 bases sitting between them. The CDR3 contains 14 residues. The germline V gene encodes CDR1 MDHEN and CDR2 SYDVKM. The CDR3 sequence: CASSRPGLSYEQYF. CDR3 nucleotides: TGTGCCAGCAGTCGCCCCGGGCTATCCTACGAGCAGTACTTC.

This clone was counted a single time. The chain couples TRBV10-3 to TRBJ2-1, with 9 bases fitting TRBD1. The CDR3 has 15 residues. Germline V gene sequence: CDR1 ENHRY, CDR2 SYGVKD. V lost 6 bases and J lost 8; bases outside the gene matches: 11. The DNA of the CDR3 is TGTGCCATCAGCGGGACAGGGTCATATTTCTATGAGCAGTTCTTC. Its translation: CAISGTGSYFYEQFF.

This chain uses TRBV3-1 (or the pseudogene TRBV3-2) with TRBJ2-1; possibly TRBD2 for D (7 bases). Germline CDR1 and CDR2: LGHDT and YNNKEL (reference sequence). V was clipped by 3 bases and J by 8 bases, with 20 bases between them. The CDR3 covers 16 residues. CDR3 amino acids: CASSHWRGGTVDEQFF. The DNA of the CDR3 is TGTGCCAGCAGCCACTGGAGGGGGGGGACCGTGGATGAGCAGTTCTTC.

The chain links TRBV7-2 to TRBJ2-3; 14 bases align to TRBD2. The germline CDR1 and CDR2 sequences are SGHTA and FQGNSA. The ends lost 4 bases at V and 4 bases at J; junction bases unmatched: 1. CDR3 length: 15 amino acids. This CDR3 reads CASSSTSGGADTQYF. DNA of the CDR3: TGTGCCAGCAGCTCGACTAGCGGGGGGGCAGATACGCAGTATTTT.

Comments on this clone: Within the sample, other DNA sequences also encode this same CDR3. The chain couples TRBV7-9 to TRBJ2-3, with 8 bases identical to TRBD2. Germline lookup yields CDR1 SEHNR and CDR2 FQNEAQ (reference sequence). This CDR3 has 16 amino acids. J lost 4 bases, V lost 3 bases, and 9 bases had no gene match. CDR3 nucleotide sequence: TGTGCCAGCAGCTTCCGCCCAGCGGGAGCGGCAGATACGCAGTATTTT. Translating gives CASSFRPAGAADTQYF. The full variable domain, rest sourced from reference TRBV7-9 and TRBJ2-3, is DTGVSQNPRHKITKRGQNVTFRCDPISEHNRLYWYRQTLGQGPEFLTYFQNEAQLEKSRLLSDRFSAERPKGSFSTLEIQRTEQGDSAMYLCASSFRPAGAADTQYFGPGTRLTVL.

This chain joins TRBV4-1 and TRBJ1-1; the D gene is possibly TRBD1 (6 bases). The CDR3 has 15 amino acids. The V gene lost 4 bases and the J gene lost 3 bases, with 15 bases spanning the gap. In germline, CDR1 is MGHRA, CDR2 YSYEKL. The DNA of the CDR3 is TGCGCCAGCAGCCTCGAGCAGGGGAGGGACACTGAAGCTTTCTTT. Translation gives CASSLEQGRDTEAFF.

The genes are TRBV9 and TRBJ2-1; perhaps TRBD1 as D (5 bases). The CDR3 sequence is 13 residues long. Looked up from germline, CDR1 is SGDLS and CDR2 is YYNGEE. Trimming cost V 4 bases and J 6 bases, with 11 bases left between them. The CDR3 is CASSPPGSNEQFF. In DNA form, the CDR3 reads TGTGCCAGCAGCCCCCCAGGGTCCAATGAGCAGTTCTTC.

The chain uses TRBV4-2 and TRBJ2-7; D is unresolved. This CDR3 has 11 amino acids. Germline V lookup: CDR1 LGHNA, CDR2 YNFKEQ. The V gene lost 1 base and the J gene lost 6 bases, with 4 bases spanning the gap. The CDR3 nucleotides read TGTGCCAGCAGCCAAGGCCCCGAGCAGTACTTC. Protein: CASSQGPEQYF.

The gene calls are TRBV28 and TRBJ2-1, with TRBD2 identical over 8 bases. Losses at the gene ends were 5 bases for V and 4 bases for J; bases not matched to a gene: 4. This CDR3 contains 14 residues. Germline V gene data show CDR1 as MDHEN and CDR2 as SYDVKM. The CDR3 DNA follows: TGTGCCAGCAGTGGGCGCGGGGGGTACAATGAGCAGTTCTTC. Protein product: CASSGRGGYNEQFF.

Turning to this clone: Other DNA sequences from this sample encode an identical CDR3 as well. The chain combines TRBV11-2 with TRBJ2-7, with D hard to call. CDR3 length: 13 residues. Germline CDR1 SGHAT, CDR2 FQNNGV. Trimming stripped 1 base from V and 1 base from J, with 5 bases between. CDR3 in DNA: TGTGCCAGCAGCTTAGGCGGATCCTACGAGCAGTACTTC. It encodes CASSLGGSYEQYF.

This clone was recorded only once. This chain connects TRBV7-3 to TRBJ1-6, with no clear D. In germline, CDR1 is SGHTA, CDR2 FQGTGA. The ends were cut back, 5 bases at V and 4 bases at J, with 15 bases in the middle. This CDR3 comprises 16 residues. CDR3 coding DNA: TGTGCCAGCAGCGCCCGCGGGCCCGATTATAATTCACCCCTCCACTTT. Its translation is CASSARGPDYNSPLHF. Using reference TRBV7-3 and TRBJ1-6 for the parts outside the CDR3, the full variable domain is GAGVSQTPSNKVTEKGKYVELRCDPISGHTALYWYRQSLGQGPEFLIYFQGTGAADDSGLPNDRFFAVRPEGSVSTLKIQRTERGDSAVYLCASSARGPDYNSPLHFGNGTRLTVT.

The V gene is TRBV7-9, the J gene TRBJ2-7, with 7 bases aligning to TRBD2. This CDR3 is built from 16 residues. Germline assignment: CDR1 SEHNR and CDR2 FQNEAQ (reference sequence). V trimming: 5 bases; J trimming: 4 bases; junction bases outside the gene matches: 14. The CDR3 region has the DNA TGTGCCAGCAGCCCCCGGTCGCGGGAGTTAAGTTACGAGCAGTACTTC. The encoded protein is CASSPRSRELSYEQYF.